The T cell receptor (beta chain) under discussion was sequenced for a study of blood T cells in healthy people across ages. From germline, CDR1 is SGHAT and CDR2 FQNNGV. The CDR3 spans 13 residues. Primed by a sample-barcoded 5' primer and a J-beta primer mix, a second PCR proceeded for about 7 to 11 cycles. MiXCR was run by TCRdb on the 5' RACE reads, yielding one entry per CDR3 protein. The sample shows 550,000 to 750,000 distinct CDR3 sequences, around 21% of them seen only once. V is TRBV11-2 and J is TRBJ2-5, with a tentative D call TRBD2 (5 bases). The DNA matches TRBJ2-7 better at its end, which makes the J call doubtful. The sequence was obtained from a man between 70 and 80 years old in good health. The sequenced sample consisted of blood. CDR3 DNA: TGTGCCAGCAGCCTTGGACTGATCTACGAGCAGTACTTC. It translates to CASSLGLIYEQYF.